This T cell receptor (beta chain) was documented in a study of PD-1 blockade in classical Hodgkin lymphoma. Study-wide points: Partial responders and progressors had significantly lower baseline TCR diversity. CD4+ TCR diversity, unlike CD8+, rose significantly by C4D1.

Stated time point: cycle 4 day 1 (C4D1), after less than 7 weeks of nivolumab. Following autologous stem cell transplantation, relapse occurred in every patient, and exposure to brentuximab vedotin varied. Under best response, outcomes were complete response, partial response or progressive disease. V gave up 1 base and J gave up 2 bases, with 8 bases separating them. Germline values: CDR1 LNHDA, CDR2 SQIVND (reference sequence). This CDR3 spans 14 amino acids. Details on this clone: The antigen is undetermined.

TCRdb's table, derived via immunoSEQ multiplex PCR, lists solely in-frame clones and lacks some. This table has about 23,000 clones, approximately 88% appearing once. The chain links TRBV19 to TRBJ2-5, with TRBD2 as a possible D gene (6 bases). This clonotype was sampled from a human donor with classical Hodgkin lymphoma. The sample consisted of peripheral blood mononuclear cells (PBMCs), taken before the fourth cycle of nivolumab. The CDR3 loop reads CASSIGREQETQYF. The DNA for the CDR3 is TGTGCCAGTAGTATAGGGCGGGAACAAGAGACCCAGTACTTC.